The 18 T cell receptor beta chains in this list originate from one sample, sequenced in a study of T cells in localized non-small cell lung cancer. TCRdb's table, derived via immunoSEQ multiplex PCR, lists solely in-frame clones and lacks some. Among 30,000 to 40,000 clones listed, over 65% were seen once. The source material was peripheral blood, sampled before any cancer treatment. These receptors all come from a male donor aged 60 or over with stage II squamous cell lung carcinoma.

The V and J genes are TRBV30 and TRBJ2-3, with 9 bases identical to TRBD1. CDR1 GTSNPN and CDR2 SVGIG come from the germline V gene (reference sequence). The ends lost 2 bases at V and 7 bases at J; junction bases unmatched: 10. This CDR3 has 15 amino acids. CDR3 amino acids: CAWSLTGGAGNTQYF. CDR3 in DNA: TGTGCCTGGAGTCTAACAGGGGGCGCAGGAAATACGCAGTATTTT.

The chain employs TRBV28 and TRBJ1-6; 7 nucleotides agree with TRBD1. The CDR3 runs 15 residues. The ends lost 5 bases at V and 7 bases at J; junction bases unmatched: 8. Germline loops: CDR1 MDHEN, CDR2 SYDVKM. The CDR3 DNA reads as TGTGCCAGCAGTCCCGAGACAGGGCGCAATTCACCCCTCCACTTT. Translating it yields CASSPETGRNSPLHF.

The V call is TRBV5-4, the J call TRBJ2-5; 8 nucleotides line up with TRBD1. Germline values: CDR1 SGHNT, CDR2 YYREEE (reference sequence). The CDR3 has 15 residues. With 5 bases clipped from V and 5 bases from J, the junction kept 11 bases outside the gene matches. The CDR3 nucleotides read TGTGCCAGCAGTCCGCGGACAGGGAATGGGGAGACCCAGTACTTC. Amino acids: CASSPRTGNGETQYF.

The V call is TRBV10-2, the J call TRBJ1-1, with D unresolved. CDR3 length: 12 amino acids. Germline values: CDR1 WSHSY, CDR2 SAAADI. Trimming pared 6 bases from V and 2 bases from J, leaving 7 bases between. The CDR3 coding sequence is TGCGCCAGCAGCAACGCTAACACTGAAGCTTTCTTT. This encodes CASSNANTEAFF.

J is TRBJ2-5 and V is TRBV19; D gene uncertain. Germline CDR1 LNHDA, CDR2 SQIVND (reference sequence). CDR3 length: 11 residues. Trimming pared 4 bases from V and 5 bases from J, leaving 5 bases between. CDR3 nucleotide sequence: TGTGCCAGTAGTAGCAGGGAGACCCAGTACTTC. This codes for CASSSRETQYF.

CDR3 nucleotides: TGTGCCAGCTCACCCGGGAGCGACAGCCAAGAGACCCAGTACTTC. Translating gives CASSPGSDSQETQYF. The genes are TRBV18 and TRBJ2-5; possible D gene TRBD2, 6 bases. CDR1 and CDR2 from the germline V gene are KGHSH and LQKENI. The germline V and J ends were trimmed by 3 bases and 1 base, with 12 bases remaining between them. The CDR3 extends over 15 amino acids. Using reference TRBV18 and TRBJ2-5 for the parts outside the CDR3, the full variable domain is NAGVMQNPRHLVRRRGQEARLRCSPMKGHSHVYWYRQLPEEGLKFMVYLQKENIIDESGMPKERFSAEFPKEGPSILRIQQVVRGDSAAYFCASSPGSDSQETQYFGPGTRLLVL.

The chain employs TRBV14 and TRBJ2-1; the match to TRBD2 covers 9 bases. The V and J ends lost 2 bases and 6 bases, in that order; junction bases with no gene match: 5. The CDR3 extends over 15 amino acids. CDR1 and CDR2 (germline): SGHDN, FVKESK. The CDR3 bases are TGTGCCAGCAGCCAACGGCCTAGCGGGGCCAATGAGCAGTTCTTC. Its protein product is CASSQRPSGANEQFF.

The J gene is TRBJ1-4, the V gene TRBV30; 7 bases match TRBD1. Germline V gene sequence: CDR1 GTSNPN, CDR2 SVGIG (reference sequence). The CDR3 has 16 amino acids. Losses at the gene ends were 5 bases for V and 8 bases for J; bases not matched to a gene: 17. The CDR3 DNA sequence: TGTGCCTGGCTGCGGGACCCCTTGGCAGGGGGAGAAAAACTGTTTTTT. Its translation is CAWLRDPLAGGEKLFF.

V usage is TRBV27 and J usage is TRBJ2-7; 12 bases agree with TRBD1. V dropped 4 bases and J dropped 7; count of bases not matched to a gene: 8. In germline, CDR1 is MNHEY, CDR2 SMNVEV (reference sequence). The CDR3 covers 15 residues. DNA of the CDR3: TGTGCCAGCAGTTCCCCGGGACAGGGGGCGGGAGAGCAGTACTTC. Its protein product is CASSSPGQGAGEQYF.

CDR3 region: CAWDLNTEAFF. The CDR3 bases are TGTGCCTGGGACTTGAACACTGAAGCTTTCTTT. The chain carries TRBV30 and TRBJ1-1; D gene unclear. Looked up from germline, CDR1 is GTSNPN and CDR2 is SVGIG (reference sequence). Between the trimmed V and J ends, which lost 5 bases and 0 bases, there was a span of 4 bases. The CDR3 extends over 11 amino acids. Variable domain in full (rest from reference TRBV30 and TRBJ1-1): SQTIHQWPATLVQPVGSPLSLECTVEGTSNPNLYWYRQAAGRGLQLLFYSVGIGQISSEVPQNLSASRPQDRQFILSSKKLLLSDSGFYLCAWDLNTEAFFGQGTRLTVV.

This clone was seen a handful of times. This chain uses TRBV29-1 with TRBJ1-4; a weak D match, TRBD1 (5 bases). V gave up 1 base and J gave up 10 bases, with 13 bases separating them. Germline assignment: CDR1 SQVTM and CDR2 ANQGSEA. The CDR3 extends over 13 amino acids. Here the CDR3 reads CSVEGQAQGKLFF. In DNA, the CDR3 is TGCAGCGTTGAAGGGCAGGCTCAGGGAAAACTGTTTTTT.

The rearrangement uses TRBV10-3 and TRBJ2-1; unclear D gene. Trimming shortened V by 2 bases and J by 6 bases, and 11 bases separated the two germline ends. Germline values: CDR1 ENHRY, CDR2 SYGVKD. This CDR3 has 14 amino acids. The CDR3 DNA reads TGTGCCATCAGTGAGCCGACCGTGGTCAATGAGCAGTTCTTC. This codes for CAISEPTVVNEQFF.

A note on this clone: Distinct nucleotide sequences in the sample also encode this CDR3. The rearrangement uses TRBV2 and TRBJ1-1; 7 bases agree with TRBD1. The CDR3 is 13 amino acids. After removal of 4 bases from V and 2 bases from J, the junction contained 1 base not matched to a gene. From germline, CDR1 is SNHLY and CDR2 FYNNEI. The CDR3 reads CASSGQGNTEAFF. Here the CDR3 DNA reads TGTGCCAGCAGTGGACAGGGAAACACTGAAGCTTTCTTT.

The V and J genes are TRBV5-6 and TRBJ2-7; the D call may be TRBD1 or TRBD2 (5 bases each). Trimming cost V 2 bases and J 3 bases, with 12 bases left between them. Germline CDR1 is SGHDT and CDR2 is YYEEEE. The CDR3 length is 14 residues. This chain's CDR3 is CASSLGTFLYEQYF. In nucleotides, the CDR3 is TGTGCCAGCAGCTTAGGGACGTTCCTCTACGAGCAGTACTTC.

This clone was seen once. The genes are TRBV7-6 and TRBJ2-2; a possible D gene is TRBD1 (5 bases). There are 16 residues in the CDR3. Germline lookup yields CDR1 SGHVS and CDR2 FNYEAQ. Between the trimmed V and J ends, which lost 5 bases and 2 bases, there was a span of 15 bases. For the CDR3, the DNA is TGTGCCAGCAGCCTCCAGACAGCTCACAACACCGGGGAGCTGTTTTTT. Translation: CASSLQTAHNTGELFF.

The genes are TRBV27 and TRBJ2-3; D not resolved. Trimming cost V 3 bases and J 2 bases, with 15 bases left between them. The CDR3 extends over 16 amino acids. Per germline, CDR1 MNHEY and CDR2 SMNVEV (reference sequence). CDR3 bases: TGTGCCAGCAGTTTCCTCGGGTATGAGGCCACAGATACGCAGTATTTT. Residues: CASSFLGYEATDTQYF.

The chain has TRBV2 and TRBJ1-2, with a weak D call TRBD1 (5 bases). Germline assignment: CDR1 SNHLY and CDR2 FYNNEI. CDR3 length equals 13 residues. V lost 6 bases, J lost 8 bases, and 16 bases lay in between. The CDR3 DNA reads TGTGCCAGCAGACCCGACAGCTTCGCCGGCTACACCTTC. It specifies CASRPDSFAGYTF.

The chain is built from TRBV5-4 and TRBJ2-7; the D is unclear. Per germline, CDR1 SGHNT and CDR2 YYREEE (reference sequence). Trimming took 0 bases from V and 5 from J, leaving 18 bases between them. This CDR3 is built from 16 residues. The CDR3 region has the DNA TGTGCCAGCAGCTTGGGCCACACGAGACCCGACCACGAGCAGTACTTC. Its translation is CASSLGHTRPDHEQYF.